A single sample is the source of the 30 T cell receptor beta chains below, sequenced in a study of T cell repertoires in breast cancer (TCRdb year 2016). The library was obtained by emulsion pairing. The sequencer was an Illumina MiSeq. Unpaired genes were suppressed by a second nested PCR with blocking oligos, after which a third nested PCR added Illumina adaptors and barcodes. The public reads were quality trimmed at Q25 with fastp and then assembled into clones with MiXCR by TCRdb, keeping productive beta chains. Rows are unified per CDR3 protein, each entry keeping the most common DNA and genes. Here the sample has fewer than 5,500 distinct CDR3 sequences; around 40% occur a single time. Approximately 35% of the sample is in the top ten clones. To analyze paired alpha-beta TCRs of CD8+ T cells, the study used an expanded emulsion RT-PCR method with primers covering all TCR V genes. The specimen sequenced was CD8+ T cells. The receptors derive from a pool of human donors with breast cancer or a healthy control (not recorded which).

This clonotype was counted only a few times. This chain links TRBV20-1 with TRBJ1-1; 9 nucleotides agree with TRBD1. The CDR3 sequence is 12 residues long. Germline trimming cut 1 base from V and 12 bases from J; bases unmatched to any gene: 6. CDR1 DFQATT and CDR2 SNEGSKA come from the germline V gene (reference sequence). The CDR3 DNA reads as TGCAGTGCTAGAGGTGGGGACAGGGTACCTTTCTTT. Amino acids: CSARGGDRVPFF.

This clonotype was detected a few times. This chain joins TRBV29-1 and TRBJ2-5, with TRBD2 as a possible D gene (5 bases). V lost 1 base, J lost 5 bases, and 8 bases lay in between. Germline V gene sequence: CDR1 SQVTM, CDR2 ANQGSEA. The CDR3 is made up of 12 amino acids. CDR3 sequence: CSVEGWEETQYF. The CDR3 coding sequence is TGCAGCGTTGAAGGCTGGGAGGAGACCCAGTACTTC.

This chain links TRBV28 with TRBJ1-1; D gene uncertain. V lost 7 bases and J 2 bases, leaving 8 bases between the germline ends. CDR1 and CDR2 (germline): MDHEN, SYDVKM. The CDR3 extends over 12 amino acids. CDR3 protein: CASIRENTEAFF. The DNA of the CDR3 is TGTGCCAGCATTCGAGAAAACACTGAAGCTTTCTTT.

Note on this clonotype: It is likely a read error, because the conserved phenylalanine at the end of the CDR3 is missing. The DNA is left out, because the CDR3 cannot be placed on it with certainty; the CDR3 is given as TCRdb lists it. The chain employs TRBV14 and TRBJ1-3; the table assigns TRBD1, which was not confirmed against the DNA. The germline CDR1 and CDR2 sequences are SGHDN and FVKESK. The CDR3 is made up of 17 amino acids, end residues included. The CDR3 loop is CASSLMGGQGIGNTRYV.

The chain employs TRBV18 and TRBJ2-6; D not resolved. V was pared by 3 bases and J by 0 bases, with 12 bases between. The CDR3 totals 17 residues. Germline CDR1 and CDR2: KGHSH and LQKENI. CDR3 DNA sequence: TGTGCCAGCTCACCCAACCAAGGCCGCTCTGGGGCCAACGTCCTGACTTTC. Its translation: CASSPNQGRSGANVLTF.

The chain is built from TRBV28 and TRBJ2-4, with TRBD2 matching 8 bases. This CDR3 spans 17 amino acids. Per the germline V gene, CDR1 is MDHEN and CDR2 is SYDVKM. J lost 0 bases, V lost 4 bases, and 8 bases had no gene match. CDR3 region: CASSSGGGRGAKNIQYF. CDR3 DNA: TGTGCCAGCAGTTCGGGGGGGGGCCGAGGAGCCAAAAACATTCAGTACTTC.

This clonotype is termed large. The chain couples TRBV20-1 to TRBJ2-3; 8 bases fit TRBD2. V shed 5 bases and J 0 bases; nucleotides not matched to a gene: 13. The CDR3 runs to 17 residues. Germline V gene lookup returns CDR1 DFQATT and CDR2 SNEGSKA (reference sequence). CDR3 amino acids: CSAFYRTGLASTDTQYF. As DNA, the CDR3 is TGCAGTGCTTTTTATCGAACCGGACTAGCTAGCACAGATACGCAGTATTTT.

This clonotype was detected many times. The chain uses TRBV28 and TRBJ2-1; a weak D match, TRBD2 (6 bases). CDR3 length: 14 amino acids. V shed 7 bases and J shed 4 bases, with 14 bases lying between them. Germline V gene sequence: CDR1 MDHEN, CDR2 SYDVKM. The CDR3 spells CASNRPSEYNEQFF. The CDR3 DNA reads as TGTGCCAGCAATAGGCCTAGCGAGTACAATGAGCAGTTCTTC.

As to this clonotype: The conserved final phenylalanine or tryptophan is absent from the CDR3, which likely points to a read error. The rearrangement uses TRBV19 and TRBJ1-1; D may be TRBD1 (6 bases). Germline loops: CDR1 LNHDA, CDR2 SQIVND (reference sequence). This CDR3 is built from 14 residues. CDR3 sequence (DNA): TGTGCCAGGAGTACCCCGGGACAACAACGGGGAGCTTTCGTT. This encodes CARSTPGQQRGAFV.

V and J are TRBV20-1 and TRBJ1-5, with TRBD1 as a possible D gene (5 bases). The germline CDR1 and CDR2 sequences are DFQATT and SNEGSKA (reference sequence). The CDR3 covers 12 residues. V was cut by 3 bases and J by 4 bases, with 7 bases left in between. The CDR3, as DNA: TGCAGTGCTAGTTCAGGGAATCAGCCCCAGCATTTT. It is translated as CSASSGNQPQHF.

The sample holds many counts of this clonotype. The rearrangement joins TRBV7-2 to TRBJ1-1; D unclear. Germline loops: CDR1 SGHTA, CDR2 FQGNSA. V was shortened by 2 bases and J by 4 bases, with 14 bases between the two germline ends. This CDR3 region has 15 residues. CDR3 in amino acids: CASSLRGTRSTEAFF. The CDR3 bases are TGTGCCAGCAGCTTACGAGGCACCCGGAGCACTGAAGCTTTCTTT.

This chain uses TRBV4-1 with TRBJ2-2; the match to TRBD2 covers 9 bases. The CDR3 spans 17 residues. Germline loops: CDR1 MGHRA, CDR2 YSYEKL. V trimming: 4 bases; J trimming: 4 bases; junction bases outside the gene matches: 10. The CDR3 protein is CASSREHSGRGTGELFF. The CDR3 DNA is TGCGCCAGCAGCCGAGAGCATAGCGGGAGAGGCACCGGGGAGCTGTTTTTT.

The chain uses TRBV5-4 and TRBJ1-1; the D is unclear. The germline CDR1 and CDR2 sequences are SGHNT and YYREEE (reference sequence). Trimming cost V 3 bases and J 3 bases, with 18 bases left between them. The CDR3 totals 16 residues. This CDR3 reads CASSWPADGMDTEAFF. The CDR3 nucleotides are TGTGCCAGCAGCTGGCCGGCAGATGGAATGGACACTGAAGCTTTCTTT.

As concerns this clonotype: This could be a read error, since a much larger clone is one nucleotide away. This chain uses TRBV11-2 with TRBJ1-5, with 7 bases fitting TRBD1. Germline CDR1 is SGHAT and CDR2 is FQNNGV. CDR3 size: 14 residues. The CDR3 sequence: CASSSGYRGQLQHF. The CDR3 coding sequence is TGTGCCAGCAGCTCAGGGTACAGGGGTCAGCTCCAGCATTTT. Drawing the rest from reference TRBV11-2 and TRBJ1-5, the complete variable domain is EAGVAQSPRYKIIEKRQSVAFWCNPISGHATLYWYQQILGQGPKLLIQFQNNGVVDDSQLPKDRFSAERLKGVDSTLKIQPAKLEDSAVYLCASSSGYRGQLQHFGDGTRLSIL.

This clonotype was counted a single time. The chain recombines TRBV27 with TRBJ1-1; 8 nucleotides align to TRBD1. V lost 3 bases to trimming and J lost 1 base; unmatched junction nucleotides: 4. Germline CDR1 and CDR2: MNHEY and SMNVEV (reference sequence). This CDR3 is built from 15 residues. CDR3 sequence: CASSFMTGENTEAFF. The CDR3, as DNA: TGTGCCAGCAGTTTCATGACAGGGGAGAACACTGAAGCTTTCTTT.

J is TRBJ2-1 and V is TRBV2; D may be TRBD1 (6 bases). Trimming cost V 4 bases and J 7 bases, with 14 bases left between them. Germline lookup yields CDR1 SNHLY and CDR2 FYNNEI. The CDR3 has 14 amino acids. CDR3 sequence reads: CASSGGRRQNEQFF. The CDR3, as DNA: TGTGCCAGCAGTGGGGGGCGTCGACAAAATGAGCAGTTCTTC. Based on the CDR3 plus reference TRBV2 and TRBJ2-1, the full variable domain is EPEVTQTPSHQVTQMGQEVILRCVPISNHLYFYWYRQILGQKVEFLVSFYNNEISEKSEIFDDQFSVERPDGSNFTLKIRSTKLEDSAMYFCASSGGRRQNEQFFGPGTRLTVL.

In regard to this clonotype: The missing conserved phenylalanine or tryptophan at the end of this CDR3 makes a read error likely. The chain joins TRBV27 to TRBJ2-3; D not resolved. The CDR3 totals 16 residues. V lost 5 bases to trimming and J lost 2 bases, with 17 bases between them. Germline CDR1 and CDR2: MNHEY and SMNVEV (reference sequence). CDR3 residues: CASSPYSGSFTDTQYY. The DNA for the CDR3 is TGTGCCAGCAGTCCCTATTCCGGGTCTTTCACAGATACGCAGTATTAT.

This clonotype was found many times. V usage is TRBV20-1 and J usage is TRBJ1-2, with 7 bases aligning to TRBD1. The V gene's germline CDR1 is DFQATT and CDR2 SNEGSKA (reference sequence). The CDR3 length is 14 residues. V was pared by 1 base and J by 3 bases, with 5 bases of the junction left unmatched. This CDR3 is CSARASGTDYGYTF. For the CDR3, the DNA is TGCAGTGCTAGAGCTTCCGGGACAGACTATGGCTACACCTTC.

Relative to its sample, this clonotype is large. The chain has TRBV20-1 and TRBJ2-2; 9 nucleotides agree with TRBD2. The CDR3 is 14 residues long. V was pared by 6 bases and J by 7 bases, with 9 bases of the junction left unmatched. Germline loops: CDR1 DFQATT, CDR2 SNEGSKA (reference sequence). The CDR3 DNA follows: TGCAGTGCGATAGCGGGGGCCGGAGACGGGGAGCTGTTTTTT. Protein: CSAIAGAGDGELFF.

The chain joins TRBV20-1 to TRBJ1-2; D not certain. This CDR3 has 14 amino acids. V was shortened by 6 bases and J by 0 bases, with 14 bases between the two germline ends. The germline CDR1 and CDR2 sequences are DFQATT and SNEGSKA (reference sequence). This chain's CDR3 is CSAPAGDPNYGYTF. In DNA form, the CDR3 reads TGCAGTGCCCCTGCAGGAGATCCTAACTATGGCTACACCTTC.

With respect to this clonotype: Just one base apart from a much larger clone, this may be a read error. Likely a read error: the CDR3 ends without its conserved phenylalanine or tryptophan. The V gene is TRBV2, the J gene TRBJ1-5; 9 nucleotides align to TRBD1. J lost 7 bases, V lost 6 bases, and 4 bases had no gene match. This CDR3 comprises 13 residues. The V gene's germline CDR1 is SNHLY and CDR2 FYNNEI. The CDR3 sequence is CASRGQGGQPQHL. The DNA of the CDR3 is TGTGCCAGCAGGGGACAGGGCGGACAGCCCCAGCATCTT.

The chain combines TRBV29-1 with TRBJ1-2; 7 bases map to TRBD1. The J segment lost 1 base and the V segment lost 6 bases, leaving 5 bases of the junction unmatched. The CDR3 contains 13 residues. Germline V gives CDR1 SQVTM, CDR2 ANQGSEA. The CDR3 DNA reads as TGCAGCGTGAAAGGACAGGATAACTATGGCTACACCTTC. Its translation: CSVKGQDNYGYTF.

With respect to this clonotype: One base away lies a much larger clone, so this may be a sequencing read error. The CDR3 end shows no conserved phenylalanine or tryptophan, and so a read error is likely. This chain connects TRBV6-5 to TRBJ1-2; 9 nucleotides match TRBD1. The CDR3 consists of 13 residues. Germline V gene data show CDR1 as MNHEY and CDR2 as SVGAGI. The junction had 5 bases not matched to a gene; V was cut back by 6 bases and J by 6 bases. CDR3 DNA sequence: TGTGCCAGCAGCATCCGGGACAGGGATGGCTACACCATC. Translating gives CASSIRDRDGYTI.

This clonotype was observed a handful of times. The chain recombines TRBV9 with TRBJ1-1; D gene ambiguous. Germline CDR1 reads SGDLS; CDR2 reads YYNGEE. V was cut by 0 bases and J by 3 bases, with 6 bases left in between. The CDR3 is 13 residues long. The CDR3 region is CASSVGGYTEAFF. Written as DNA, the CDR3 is TGTGCCAGCAGCGTAGGTGGATACACTGAAGCTTTCTTT.

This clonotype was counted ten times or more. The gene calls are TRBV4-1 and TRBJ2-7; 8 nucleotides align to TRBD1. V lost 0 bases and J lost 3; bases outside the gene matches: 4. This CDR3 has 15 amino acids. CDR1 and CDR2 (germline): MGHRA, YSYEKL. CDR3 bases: TGCGCCAGCAGCCAAGACCCAGGGGGCAGCTACGAGCAGTACTTC. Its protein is CASSQDPGGSYEQYF.

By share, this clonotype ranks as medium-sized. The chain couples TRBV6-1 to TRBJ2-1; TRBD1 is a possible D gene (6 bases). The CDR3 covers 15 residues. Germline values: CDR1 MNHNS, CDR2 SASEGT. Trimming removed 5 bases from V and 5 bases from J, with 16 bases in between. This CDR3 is CASSIDRPRDNEQFF. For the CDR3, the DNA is TGTGCCAGCAGTATCGACAGGCCCCGCGACAATGAGCAGTTCTTC.

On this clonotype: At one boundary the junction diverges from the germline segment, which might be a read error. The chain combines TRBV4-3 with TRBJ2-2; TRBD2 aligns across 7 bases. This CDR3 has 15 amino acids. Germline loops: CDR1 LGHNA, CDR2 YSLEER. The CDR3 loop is CASSHPLGGTGELFF. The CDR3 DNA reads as TGTGCCAGCAGCCACCCCCTGGGAGGGACCGGGGAGCTGTTTTTT.

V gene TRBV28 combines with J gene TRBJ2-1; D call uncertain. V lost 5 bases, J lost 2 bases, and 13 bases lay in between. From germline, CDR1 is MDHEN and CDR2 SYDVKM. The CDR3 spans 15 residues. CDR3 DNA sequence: TGTGCCAGCAGTCCCCCTGTGGCTACCTACAATGAGCAGTTCTTC. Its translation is CASSPPVATYNEQFF.

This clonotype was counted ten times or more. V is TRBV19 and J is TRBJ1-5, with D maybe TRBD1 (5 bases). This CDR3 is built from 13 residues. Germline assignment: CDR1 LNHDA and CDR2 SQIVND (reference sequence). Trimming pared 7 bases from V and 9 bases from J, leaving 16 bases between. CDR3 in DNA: TGTGCCAGTACCCCCCGGGGGGAGCGGCCCCAGCATTTT. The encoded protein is CASTPRGERPQHF.

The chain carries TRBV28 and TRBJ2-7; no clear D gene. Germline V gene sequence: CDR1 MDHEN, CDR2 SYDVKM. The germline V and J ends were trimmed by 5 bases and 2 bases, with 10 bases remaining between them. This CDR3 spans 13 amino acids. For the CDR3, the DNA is TGTGCCAGCAGTGCCGTAAGTCCCTACGAGCAGTACTTC. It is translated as CASSAVSPYEQYF.